These 29 T cell receptor beta chains came from one sample sequenced in a study. One entry per CDR3 protein, called by TCRdb with MiXCR from the RT-PCR reads. The sample has about 700,000 distinct CDR3 sequences, approximately 15% seen once. Specimen: memory CD4+ T cells from blood. The receptors originated from a female donor in good health, serving as a healthy control.

This clonotype has at least ten counts. V is TRBV3-1 and J is TRBJ1-5; D gene ambiguous. This CDR3 region has 13 residues. V was cut by 2 bases and J by 7 bases, with 9 bases left in between. Germline assignment: CDR1 LGHDT and CDR2 YNNKEL (reference sequence). Here the CDR3 reads CASSQFYSQPQHF. Written as DNA, the CDR3 is TGTGCCAGCAGCCAATTTTATAGCCAGCCCCAGCATTTT.

The chain employs TRBV28 and TRBJ2-3; 10 bases are shared with TRBD2. This CDR3 is 19 amino acids long. The germline V gene has CDR1 MDHEN and CDR2 SYDVKM. Losses at the gene ends were 7 bases for V and 0 bases for J; bases not matched to a gene: 16. The CDR3 bases are TGTGCCAGCACCCCGGGACTAGCGAGAACTTTAACTAGCACAGATACGCAGTATTTT. This translates into CASTPGLARTLTSTDTQYF.

The chain is built from TRBV6-1 and TRBJ2-7; 8 bases fit TRBD2. Germline CDR1 reads MNHNS; CDR2 reads SASEGT. V was pared by 6 bases and J by 6 bases, with 7 bases of the junction left unmatched. This CDR3 region has 13 residues. CDR3 in amino acids: CASRDPGTSEQYF. CDR3 sequence (DNA): TGTGCCAGCAGGGACCCCGGGACTAGCGAGCAGTACTTC.

Ten or more counts support this clonotype. The rearrangement links TRBV29-1 to TRBJ2-3; no firm D call. With 4 bases removed from V and 4 bases from J, the gap between germline ends came to 12 bases. Germline loops: CDR1 SQVTM, CDR2 ANQGSEA. The CDR3 sequence is 13 residues long. The CDR3 loop reads CSVGSEFADTQYF. CDR3 coding DNA: TGCAGCGTTGGATCCGAGTTTGCAGATACGCAGTATTTT.

This clonotype was recorded a few times. The chain is built from TRBV4-3 and TRBJ2-7; D remains ambiguous. The CDR3 totals 15 residues. V lost 0 bases and J lost 0, with 9 bases in between. Germline V gene data show CDR1 as LGHNA and CDR2 as YSLEER. The CDR3 region is CASSQDPGISYEQYF. The CDR3 bases are TGCGCCAGCAGCCAAGATCCAGGTATCTCCTACGAGCAGTACTTC.

The chain is built from TRBV18 and TRBJ2-3; the D gene could be TRBD1 or TRBD2 (5 bases each). V was shortened by 8 bases and J by 6 bases, with 18 bases between the two germline ends. CDR1 KGHSH and CDR2 LQKENI come from the germline V gene. The CDR3 runs to 14 residues. The CDR3 sequence: CASQNGAGGDTQYF. For the CDR3, the DNA is TGTGCCAGCCAGAACGGGGCCGGAGGTGATACGCAGTATTTT. The full variable domain, in which reference TRBV18 and TRBJ2-3 provide the parts outside the CDR3, is NAGVMQNPRHLVRRRGQEARLRCSPMKGHSHVYWYRQLPEEGLKFMVYLQKENIIDESGMPKERFSAEFPKEGPSILRIQQVVRGDSAAYFCASQNGAGGDTQYFGPGTRLTVL.

This clonotype was observed a few times. This chain connects TRBV7-2 to TRBJ2-3, with 7 nucleotides matching TRBD2. Germline V gives CDR1 SGHTA, CDR2 FQGNSA. This CDR3 has 19 residues. Trimming at V came to 2 bases and at J to 0 bases, leaving 14 bases not matched to a gene. CDR3 amino acids: CASSLLGGAGRASTDTQYF. The DNA of the CDR3 is TGTGCCAGCAGCTTATTGGGGGGAGCGGGGAGGGCTAGCACAGATACGCAGTATTTT.

The chain carries TRBV18 and TRBJ2-1, with TRBD2 matching 8 bases. This CDR3 comprises 14 residues. Germline V gene lookup returns CDR1 KGHSH and CDR2 LQKENI. Losses at the gene ends were 1 base for V and 7 bases for J; bases not matched to a gene: 3. CDR3 in DNA: TGTGCCAGCTCACCACAAGCGGGGGTAAATGAGCAGTTCTTC. It specifies CASSPQAGVNEQFF. Full variable domain (rest looked up from reference TRBV18 and TRBJ2-1): NAGVMQNPRHLVRRRGQEARLRCSPMKGHSHVYWYRQLPEEGLKFMVYLQKENIIDESGMPKERFSAEFPKEGPSILRIQQVVRGDSAAYFCASSPQAGVNEQFFGPGTRLTVL.

The J gene is TRBJ2-1, the V gene TRBV7-8; D gene uncertain. V gave up 2 bases and J gave up 5 bases, with 10 bases separating them. Germline assignment: CDR1 SGHVS and CDR2 FQNEAQ. CDR3 length: 14 amino acids. The CDR3 region has the DNA TGTGCCAGCAGCTTAAGGCTAGACCACAATGAGCAGTTCTTC. Encoded protein: CASSLRLDHNEQFF.

This clonotype was detected only a few times. The chain couples TRBV7-9 to TRBJ2-5; weak D call: TRBD2 (7 bases). The V end lost 5 bases, the J end lost 5 bases, and 12 bases lay between the germline ends. This CDR3 has 13 amino acids. Germline V gives CDR1 SEHNR, CDR2 FQNEAQ (reference sequence). Written as DNA, the CDR3 is TGTGCCAGCAGCCCGGGGAGGGGGGAGACCCAGTACTTC. Translated: CASSPGRGETQYF.

This chain joins TRBV27 and TRBJ1-5; D is undetermined. Trimming stripped 4 bases from V and 3 bases from J, with 7 bases between. The CDR3 length is 13 residues. The germline gives CDR1 MNHEY, CDR2 SMNVEV (reference sequence). This CDR3 reads CASSSFLNQPQHF. As DNA, the CDR3 is TGTGCCAGCAGTTCATTTCTCAATCAGCCCCAGCATTTT.

This clonotype was detected only a few times. This rearrangement joins TRBV7-2 to TRBJ2-1; 9 bases line up with TRBD2. This CDR3 is 15 amino acids long. Germline V gene lookup returns CDR1 SGHTA and CDR2 FQGNSA. J was trimmed by 5 bases and V by 3 bases; bases with no gene match: 5. The CDR3 sequence is CASSFIAGANNEQFF. CDR3 DNA: TGTGCCAGCAGCTTTATAGCGGGGGCAAACAATGAGCAGTTCTTC.

V is TRBV28 and J is TRBJ2-3; 10 bases align to TRBD2. V dropped 10 bases and J dropped 6; count of bases not matched to a gene: 13. From germline, CDR1 is MDHEN and CDR2 SYDVKM. This CDR3 is 15 amino acids long. CDR3 nucleotides: TGTGCCACCTGGACTAGCGGTCTTCACGAGGATACGCAGTATTTT. Its protein is CATWTSGLHEDTQYF.

This clonotype has only a few counts. This chain joins TRBV5-6 and TRBJ2-7; D perhaps matches TRBD1 (6 bases). Trimming took 3 bases from V and 2 from J, leaving 15 bases between them. Germline CDR1 SGHDT, CDR2 YYEEEE. The length of the CDR3 is 15 residues. CDR3 coding DNA: TGTGCCAGCAGCTCTTTTGGACAGACCACCTACGAGCAGTACTTC. The encoded protein is CASSSFGQTTYEQYF. The whole variable domain, remainder taken from reference TRBV5-6 and TRBJ2-7, is DAGVTQSPTHLIKTRGQQVTLRCSPKSGHDTVSWYQQALGQGPQFIFQYYEEEERQRGNFPDRFSGHQFPNYSSELNVNALLLGDSALYLCASSSFGQTTYEQYFGPGTRLTVT.

This clonotype has at least ten counts. This CDR3 is CASSQALGEQYF. For the CDR3, the DNA is TGCGCCAGCAGCCAGGCGTTGGGGGAGCAGTACTTC. V usage is TRBV4-3 and J usage is TRBJ2-7; D is unresolved. The CDR3 is made up of 12 amino acids. V was pared by 3 bases and J by 7 bases, with 10 bases between. Per the germline V gene, CDR1 is LGHNA and CDR2 is YSLEER.

The table lists this clonotype with a few counts. The V call is TRBV10-3, the J call TRBJ2-6; 7 bases fit TRBD1. This CDR3 contains 16 residues. The junction had 6 bases not matched to a gene; V was cut back by 7 bases and J by 0 bases. CDR1 is ENHRY and CDR2 is SYGVKD in the germline V gene. The CDR3 DNA sequence: TGTGCCATCAAGGACAGGACCTACTCTGGGGCCAACGTCCTGACTTTC. As protein: CAIKDRTYSGANVLTF.

V is TRBV19 and J is TRBJ1-1; unclear D gene. Germline loops: CDR1 LNHDA, CDR2 SQIVND (reference sequence). The CDR3 runs to 18 residues. The ends were cut back, 5 bases at V and 1 base at J, with 23 bases in the middle. The DNA of the CDR3 is TGTGCCAGTAGTCCGGTAATGGGCGGGAACGCCTGGAACACTGAAGCTTTCTTT. Residues: CASSPVMGGNAWNTEAFF.

This clonotype was counted between two and nine times. The J gene is TRBJ2-3, the V gene TRBV11-2; TRBD2 agrees at 9 bases. CDR3 size: 16 residues. CDR1 and CDR2 (germline): SGHAT, FQNNGV. V trimming: 4 bases; J trimming: 4 bases; junction bases outside the gene matches: 9. Here the CDR3 DNA reads TGTGCCAGCAGCTCCAGGGTAGCGGGGGACTCAGATACGCAGTATTTT. This sequence encodes CASSSRVAGDSDTQYF. Together with reference TRBV11-2 and TRBJ2-3, the CDR3 gives the full variable domain: EAGVAQSPRYKIIEKRQSVAFWCNPISGHATLYWYQQILGQGPKLLIQFQNNGVVDDSQLPKDRFSAERLKGVDSTLKIQPAKLEDSAVYLCASSSRVAGDSDTQYFGPGTRLTVL.

This chain uses TRBV5-1 with TRBJ2-7; D gene ambiguous. The length of the CDR3 is 14 residues. Germline V gives CDR1 SGHRS, CDR2 YFSETQ. Trimming took 0 bases from V and 2 from J, leaving 9 bases between them. The DNA of the CDR3 is TGCGCCAGCAGCTTGGACCCGCTGGCCTACGAGCAGTACTTC. It encodes CASSLDPLAYEQYF.

In this sample, this clonotype turned up many times. The chain uses TRBV24-1 and TRBJ2-5; 11 bases line up with TRBD1. V dropped 3 bases and J dropped 4; count of bases not matched to a gene: 3. Germline loops: CDR1 KGHDR, CDR2 SFDVKD. The CDR3 extends over 15 amino acids. The CDR3 is CATSDPGQGGETQYF. The CDR3 DNA reads TGTGCCACCAGTGATCCGGGACAGGGGGGAGAGACCCAGTACTTC.

This clonotype came up a few times. The chain carries TRBV20-1 and TRBJ2-2; TRBD1 agrees at 7 bases. The CDR3 is 14 residues long. Per the germline V gene, CDR1 is DFQATT and CDR2 is SNEGSKA (reference sequence). With V trimmed by 4 bases and J by 4 bases, 6 bases remained unmatched. CDR3 nucleotides: TGCAGTGCTACTAGACAGGGTAGCACCGGGGAGCTGTTTTTT. Translating gives CSATRQGSTGELFF.

This clonotype was seen at least ten times. V is TRBV6-5 and J is TRBJ1-1, with TRBD1 as a possible D gene (5 bases). Trimming shortened V by 5 bases and J by 6 bases, and 10 bases separated the two germline ends. CDR1 MNHEY and CDR2 SVGAGI come from the germline V gene. The CDR3 totals 12 residues. The CDR3 protein is CASSAGYSEAFF. CDR3 bases: TGTGCCAGCAGTGCAGGGTATTCTGAAGCTTTCTTT.

This clonotype came up a few times. The chain is built from TRBV24-1 and TRBJ1-2; 8 positions match TRBD1. CDR3 length: 17 amino acids. Germline CDR1 and CDR2: KGHDR and SFDVKD. The V and J ends lost 7 bases and 3 bases, in that order; junction bases with no gene match: 15. CDR3 nucleotides: TGTGCCACCAGCTCCGGGGCAGGGGGCGACCTTTACTATGGCTACACCTTC. It codes for CATSSGAGGDLYYGYTF.

This clonotype was detected only a few times. J is TRBJ1-1 and V is TRBV29-1; perhaps TRBD1 as D (6 bases). CDR1 is SQVTM, CDR2 ANQGSEA, per germline. CDR3 size: 14 residues. Trimming removed 4 bases at V and 4 bases at J, with 16 bases between. As DNA, the CDR3 is TGCAGCGTTGGTCAAAACAGGGTAGGCACTGAAGCTTTCTTT. It translates to CSVGQNRVGTEAFF.

In its sample, this clonotype was seen a few times. The rearrangement joins TRBV3-1 to TRBJ2-6; D not resolved. CDR3 length: 15 residues. CDR1 and CDR2 from the germline V gene are LGHDT and YNNKEL (reference sequence). Trimming pared 2 bases from V and 4 bases from J, leaving 9 bases between. The CDR3 protein is CASSQPKAGANVLTF. CDR3 DNA: TGTGCCAGCAGCCAACCGAAGGCGGGGGCCAACGTCCTGACTTTC. Drawing the rest from reference TRBV3-1 and TRBJ2-6, the complete variable domain is DTAVSQTPKYLVTQMGNDKSIKCEQNLGHDTMYWYKQDSKKFLKIMFSYNNKELIINETVPNRFSPKSPDKAHLNLHINSLELGDSAVYFCASSQPKAGANVLTFGAGSRLTVL.

This chain uses TRBV7-2 with TRBJ1-2; possible D gene TRBD1, 5 bases. The length of the CDR3 is 14 residues. Germline V CDR1 and CDR2: SGHTA, FQGNSA. Trimming took 1 base from V and 0 from J, leaving 6 bases between them. CDR3 DNA sequence: TGTGCCAGCAGCTTAGAGGGGACTAACTATGGCTACACCTTC. Translation gives CASSLEGTNYGYTF.

The rearrangement joins TRBV18 to TRBJ1-1; TRBD1 matches 8 bases. The CDR3 has 17 amino acids. Germline V gene data show CDR1 as KGHSH and CDR2 as LQKENI. V trimming: 2 bases; J trimming: 4 bases; junction bases outside the gene matches: 12. The CDR3 nucleotides read TGTGCCAGCTCACCAGACAGGGGCGAAGGCTTGGGCACTGAAGCTTTCTTT. This sequence encodes CASSPDRGEGLGTEAFF.

This clonotype was seen many times. The V call is TRBV20-1, the J call TRBJ2-4; no firm D call. Germline CDR1 DFQATT, CDR2 SNEGSKA (reference sequence). CDR3 length equals 16 residues. The V gene lost 2 bases and the J gene lost 1 base, with 15 bases spanning the gap. CDR3 DNA: TGCAGTGCTAGACAGTCCTTCGACCAGGCCAAAAACATTCAGTACTTC. It is translated as CSARQSFDQAKNIQYF.

This clonotype turned up a few times. V and J are TRBV28 and TRBJ2-7; the D gene is possibly TRBD2 (6 bases). Germline V gene data show CDR1 as MDHEN and CDR2 as SYDVKM. V was cut by 5 bases and J by 7 bases, with 15 bases left in between. The length of the CDR3 is 13 residues. The DNA of the CDR3 is TGTGCCAGCAGTCCCCGAACTAGCATAGAGCAGTACTTC. This translates into CASSPRTSIEQYF.